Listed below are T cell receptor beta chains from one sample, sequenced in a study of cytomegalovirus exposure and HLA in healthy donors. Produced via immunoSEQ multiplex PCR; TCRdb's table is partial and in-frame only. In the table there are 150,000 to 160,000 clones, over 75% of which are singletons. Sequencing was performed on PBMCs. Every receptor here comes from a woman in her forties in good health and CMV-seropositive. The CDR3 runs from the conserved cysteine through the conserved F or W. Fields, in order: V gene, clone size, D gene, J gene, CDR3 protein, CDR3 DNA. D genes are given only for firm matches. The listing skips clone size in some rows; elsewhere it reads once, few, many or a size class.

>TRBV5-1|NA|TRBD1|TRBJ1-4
CASSPQGFNEKLFF
TGCGCCAGCAGCCCACAGGGGTTCAATGAAAAACTGTTTTTT
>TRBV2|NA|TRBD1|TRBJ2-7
CASKDRGVSTYEQYF
TGTGCCAGCAAAGACAGGGGCGTAAGCACCTACGAGCAGTACTTC
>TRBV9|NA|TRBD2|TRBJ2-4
CASSVGPSGDILAKNIQYF
TGTGCCAGCAGCGTAGGGCCTAGCGGGGACATACTAGCCAAAAACATTCAGTACTTC
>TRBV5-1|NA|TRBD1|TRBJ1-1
CASSETGTGNTEAFF
TGCGCCAGCAGCGAAACCGGGACAGGGAACACTGAAGCTTTCTTT
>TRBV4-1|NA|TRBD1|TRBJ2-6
CASSHSGGATGANVLTF
TGCGCCAGCAGCCATTCAGGGGGCGCTACTGGGGCCAACGTCCTGACTTTC
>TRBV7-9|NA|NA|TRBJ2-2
CASRRGGGTGELFF
TGTGCCAGCCGGAGGGGAGGAGGTACCGGGGAGCTGTTTTTT
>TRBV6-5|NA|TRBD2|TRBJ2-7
CASRVSGSNEQYF
TGTGCCAGCAGGGTTAGCGGGAGTAACGAGCAGTACTTC
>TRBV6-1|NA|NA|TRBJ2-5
CASRVDEPRGQYF
TGTGCCAGCAGGGTGGATGAGCCAAGAGGCCAGTACTTC
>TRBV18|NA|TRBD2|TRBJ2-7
CASSLPGLGSYEQYF
TGTGCCAGCTCACTACCGGGACTAGGGTCCTACGAGCAGTACTTC
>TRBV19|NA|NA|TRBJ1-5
CASSRSSNQPQHF
TGTGCCAGTAGTAGGAGTTCCAATCAGCCCCAGCATTTT
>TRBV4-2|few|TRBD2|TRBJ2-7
CASSQEFGTSGSLSYEQYF
TGTGCCAGCAGCCAAGAATTCGGAACTAGCGGGAGCCTATCCTACGAGCAGTACTTC
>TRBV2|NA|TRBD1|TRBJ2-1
CASSRTGGYNEQFF
TGTGCCAGCAGTAGGACAGGGGGATACAATGAGCAGTTCTTC
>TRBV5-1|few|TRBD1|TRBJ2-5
CASSLAGTGGWETQYF
TGCGCCAGCAGCTTGGCTGGGACAGGGGGCTGGGAGACCCAGTACTTC
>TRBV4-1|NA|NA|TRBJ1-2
CASSQDRPTGLYGYTF
TGCGCCAGCAGCCAAGACCGCCCCACAGGCCTCTATGGCTACACCTTC
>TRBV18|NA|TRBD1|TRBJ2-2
CASSPDRATGELFF
TGTGCCAGCTCACCCGACAGGGCCACCGGGGAGCTGTTTTTT
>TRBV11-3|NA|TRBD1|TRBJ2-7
CASSSILTGGYGEQYF
TGTGCCAGCAGCTCCATCTTAACAGGGGGGTATGGCGAGCAGTACTTC
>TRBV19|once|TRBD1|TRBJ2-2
CASSIRPGGVTGELFF
TGTGCCAGTAGTATACGCCCAGGGGGAGTAACCGGGGAGCTGTTTTTT
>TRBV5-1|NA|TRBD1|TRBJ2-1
CASSLGQGYNEQFF
TGCGCCAGCAGCTTGGGACAGGGCTACAATGAGCAGTTCTTC
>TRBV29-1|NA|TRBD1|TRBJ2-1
CSVETGVVNEQFF
TGCAGCGTTGAAACAGGGGTAGTGAATGAGCAGTTCTTC
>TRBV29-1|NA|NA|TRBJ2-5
CSVEVREFRETQYF
TGCAGCGTTGAGGTTCGGGAGTTTCGGGAGACCCAGTACTTC
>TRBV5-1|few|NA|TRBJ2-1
CASSPGLTLLFSSYNEQFF
TGCGCCAGCAGCCCGGGACTTACGCTCCTGTTTTCCTCCTACAATGAGCAGTTCTTC
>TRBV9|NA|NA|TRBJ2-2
CASSVVSGQHTGELFF
TGTGCCAGCAGCGTAGTTTCTGGGCAACACACCGGGGAGCTGTTTTTT
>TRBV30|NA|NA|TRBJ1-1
CAWSVPFPGNTEAFF
TGTGCCTGGAGTGTACCGTTCCCAGGTAACACTGAAGCTTTCTTT
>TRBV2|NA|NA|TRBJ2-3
CASRDSQGATQYF
TGTGCCAGCCGGGACTCCCAGGGAGCTACGCAGTATTTT
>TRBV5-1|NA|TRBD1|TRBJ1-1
CASSLHNRGNTEAFF
TGCGCCAGCAGCCTACATAACAGGGGGAACACTGAAGCTTTCTTT
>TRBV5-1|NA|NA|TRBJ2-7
CASSLRAGSNVYEQYF
TGCGCCAGCAGCTTGAGGGCGGGTTCGAACGTTTACGAGCAGTACTTC
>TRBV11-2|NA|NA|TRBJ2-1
CASSLDLRNNEQFF
TGTGCCAGCAGCTTAGATTTGCGCAACAATGAGCAGTTCTTC
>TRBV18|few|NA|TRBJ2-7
CASSMSGTAGSSYEQYF
TGTGCCAGCTCAATGAGTGGGACCGCGGGAAGCTCCTACGAGCAGTACTTC
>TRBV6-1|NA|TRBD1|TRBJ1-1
CASSDRTGVRYTEAFF
TGTGCCAGCAGTGATCGGACAGGGGTAAGGTACACTGAAGCTTTCTTT
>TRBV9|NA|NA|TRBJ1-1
CASSVASHGGTEAFF
TGTGCCAGCAGCGTAGCATCCCACGGCGGCACTGAAGCTTTCTTT
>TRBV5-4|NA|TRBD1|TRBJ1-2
CASSLGGNRGPGYGYTF
TGTGCCAGCAGCTTGGGGGGGAACAGGGGGCCAGGCTATGGCTACACCTTC
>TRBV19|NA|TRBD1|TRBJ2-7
CASSSPGTGFEQYF
TGTGCCAGTAGTAGTCCCGGGACAGGGTTCGAGCAGTACTTC
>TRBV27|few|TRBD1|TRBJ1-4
CASSPRTGGEKLFF
TGTGCCAGCAGTCCCCGGACAGGGGGGGAAAAACTGTTTTTT
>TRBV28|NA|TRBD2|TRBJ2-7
CASRTSGSYEQYF
TGTGCCAGCAGGACTAGCGGGAGCTACGAGCAGTACTTC
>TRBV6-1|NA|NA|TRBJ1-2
CASSESGYGYTF
TGTGCCAGCAGTGAATCGGGATATGGCTACACCTTC
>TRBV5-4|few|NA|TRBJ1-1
CASRLQGFGDTEAFF
TGTGCCAGCAGATTACAGGGTTTCGGGGACACTGAAGCTTTCTTT
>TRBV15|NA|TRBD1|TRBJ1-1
CATSRGSNRGNTEAFF
TGTGCCACCAGCAGAGGATCGAACAGGGGCAACACTGAAGCTTTCTTT
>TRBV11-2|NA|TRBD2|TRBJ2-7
CASSLTSGDYEQYF
TGTGCCAGCAGCCTGACTAGCGGGGATTACGAGCAGTACTTC
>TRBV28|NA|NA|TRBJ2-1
CASMTDLYNEQFF
TGTGCCAGCATGACAGACCTTTACAATGAGCAGTTCTTC
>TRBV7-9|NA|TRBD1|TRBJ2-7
CASSLVNGTGYEQYF
TGTGCCAGCAGCTTAGTAAATGGGACAGGGTACGAGCAGTACTTC
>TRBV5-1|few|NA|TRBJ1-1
CASSLDGDTEAFF
TGCGCCAGCAGCTTGGACGGGGACACTGAAGCTTTCTTT
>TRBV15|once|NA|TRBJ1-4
CATSRVSGRPVGEKLFF
TGTGCCACCAGCAGAGTTTCAGGGCGCCCTGTAGGTGAAAAACTGTTTTTT
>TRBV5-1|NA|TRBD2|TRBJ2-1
CASSTGTSGINEQFF
TGCGCCAGCAGCACCGGGACTAGCGGGATTAATGAGCAGTTCTTC
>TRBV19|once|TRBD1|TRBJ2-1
CASSIAQGANEQFF
TGTGCCAGTAGTATAGCACAGGGGGCTAATGAGCAGTTCTTC
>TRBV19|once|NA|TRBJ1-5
CASSIEEQPQHF
TGTGCCAGTAGTATAGAAGAGCAGCCCCAGCATTTT
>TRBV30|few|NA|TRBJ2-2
CAWSVYGGKLVTGELFF
TGTGCCTGGAGTGTTTACGGGGGAAAGTTAGTCACCGGGGAGCTGTTTTTT
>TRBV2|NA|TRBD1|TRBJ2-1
CASSDPGTGLINEQFF
TGTGCCAGCAGTGATCCTGGGACAGGGCTGATCAATGAGCAGTTCTTC
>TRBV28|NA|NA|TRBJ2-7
CASSSSYEQYF
TGTGCCAGCAGTTCCAGCTACGAGCAGTACTTC
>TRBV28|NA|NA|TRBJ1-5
CASSSGLSVVPQHF
TGTGCCAGCAGTTCCGGTCTTTCCGTCGTGCCCCAGCATTTT
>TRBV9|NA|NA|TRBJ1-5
CASSVGAGGSNQPQHF
TGTGCCAGCAGCGTAGGGGCCGGAGGTAGCAATCAGCCCCAGCATTTT
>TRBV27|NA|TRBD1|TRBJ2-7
CASSSGTGGNEQYF
TGTGCCAGCAGTTCCGGGACAGGGGGAAACGAGCAGTACTTC
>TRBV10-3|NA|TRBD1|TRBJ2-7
CAISEAGTGRYEQYF
TGTGCCATCAGTGAGGCCGGGACAGGGCGATACGAGCAGTACTTC
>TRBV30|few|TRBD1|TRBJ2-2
CAWSRDRTPHTGELFF
TGTGCCTGGAGCCGGGACAGGACCCCCCACACCGGGGAGCTGTTTTTT
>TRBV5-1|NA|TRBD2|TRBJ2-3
CASSLEGTSGTDTQYF
TGCGCCAGCAGCTTGGAAGGGACTAGCGGCACAGATACGCAGTATTTT
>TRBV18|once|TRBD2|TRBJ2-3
CASSPPGLAGGDTQYF
TGTGCCAGCTCACCACCGGGACTAGCGGGAGGAGATACGCAGTATTTT